This TCR beta chain was captured in a study of response to subunit inactivated influenza vaccine. Study-wide findings and caveats: Authors suggested few new T cells are recruited by each seasonal influenza vaccination.

Each CDR3 protein gets one entry after TCRdb re-called the RT-PCR reads with MiXCR. In the table there are roughly 670,000 distinct CDR3 sequences, about 14% of which are singletons. Germline CDR1 MNHEY, CDR2 SVGAGI. The CDR3 totals 12 residues. Trimming cost V 5 bases and J 12 bases, with 14 bases left between them. With regard to this clonotype: Its antigen is currently unknown.

The V gene is TRBV6-5, the J gene TRBJ2-1; D might be TRBD1 (5 bases). Sample: PBMCs from blood, taken about 14 days before vaccination. This receptor was taken from a man aged 50 to 59 who received an inactivated influenza vaccine. The CDR3 DNA reads as TGTGCCAGCAGTGCCAGGACAACGGGGCAGTTCTTC. This encodes CASSARTTGQFF.